A selection of T cell receptor beta chains follows, all from one sample in a study of blood T cell repertoires in COVID-19. Using immunoSEQ multiplex PCR, the repertoire was profiled, and TCRdb retains in-frame clones only, with some absent. The sample contains approximately 30,000 clones, approximately 88% of which appear only once. Sequenced sample: peripheral blood. Receptors originate from a middle-aged woman with active or convalescent COVID-19. Each CDR3 is given with its conserved first and last residue. D genes are given only for firm matches. For some rows the clone size is stated as once, few or many, or as a class when expanded; others skip it.

j_gene | d_gene | abundance | v_gene | CDR3aa | CDR3nt
TRBJ1-2 | . | . | TRBV20-1 | CSASNRADYGYTF | TGCAGTGCTAGTAACAGGGCCGACTATGGCTACACCTTC
TRBJ2-7 | . | once | TRBV9 | CASSADGAGREQYF | TGTGCCAGCAGCGCTGACGGAGCAGGGCGAGAGCAGTACTTC
TRBJ1-5 | TRBD1 | once | TRBV6-5 | CASKRTGEGQPQHF | TGTGCCAGCAAACGGACAGGGGAGGGTCAGCCCCAGCATTTT
TRBJ2-7 | . | . | TRBV29-1 | CSVGNWTGAYEQYF | TGCAGCGTTGGGAACTGGACGGGGGCCTACGAGCAGTACTTC
TRBJ1-6 | TRBD1 | . | TRBV19 | CASSMATGGSSPLHF | TGTGCCAGTAGTATGGCCACAGGGGGCAGTTCACCCCTCCACTTT
TRBJ2-4 | . | . | TRBV6-5 | CASRGRGRIDIQYF | TGTGCCAGCAGGGGCCGAGGGCGGATAGACATTCAGTACTTC
TRBJ1-1 | . | . | TRBV18 | CASSPLDGGNTEAFF | TGTGCCAGCTCACCGCTGGACGGGGGTAACACTGAAGCTTTCTTT
TRBJ2-2 | . | few | TRBV7-9 | CASSTDSITGELFF | TGTGCCAGCAGTACGGACAGTATCACCGGGGAGCTGTTTTTT
TRBJ2-2 | TRBD2 | . | TRBV19 | CASRPTSGRGATGELFF | TGTGCCAGTAGGCCCACCAGCGGGAGAGGGGCCACCGGGGAGCTGTTTTTT
TRBJ2-1 | TRBD2 | . | TRBV9 | CASSVGEGGPGNEQFF | TGTGCCAGCAGCGTAGGTGAGGGAGGGCCGGGTAATGAGCAGTTCTTC
TRBJ2-5 | TRBD2 | . | TRBV7-2 | CASSLGGLPRETQYF | TGTGCCAGCAGCTTAGGGGGACTACCTAGGGAGACCCAGTACTTC
TRBJ1-6 | . | . | TRBV4-1 | CASSQEGAGYNSPLHF | TGCGCCAGCAGCCAAGAAGGAGCAGGGTATAATTCACCCCTCCACTTT
TRBJ2-3 | TRBD2 | . | TRBV5-1 | CASSLAVAGGTDTQYF | TGCGCCAGCAGCTTGGCCGTAGCGGGGGGAACAGATACGCAGTATTTT
TRBJ1-2 | TRBD1 | . | TRBV4-2 | CASSQDVGTVASGYTF | TGTGCCAGCAGCCAAGATGTAGGGACAGTTGCTAGTGGCTACACCTTC
TRBJ1-2 | TRBD1 | . | TRBV7-6 | CASSLATGDYTF | TGTGCCAGCAGCTTAGCTACAGGGGACTACACCTTC
TRBJ2-7 | TRBD1 | . | TRBV5-8 | CASSLNRGSEQYF | TGTGCCAGCAGCTTGAACAGGGGGAGCGAGCAGTACTTC
TRBJ1-6 | . | . | TRBV5-1 | CASSSLDISYNSPLHF | TGCGCCAGCAGCTCCCTGGACATCTCCTATAATTCACCCCTCCACTTT
TRBJ1-2 | . | . | TRBV14 | CASSHRGGPGGGYTF | TGTGCCAGCAGCCACCGGGGGGGCCCCGGTGGAGGCTACACCTTC
TRBJ1-1 | . | few | TRBV11-2 | CASSAGQGGDTEAFF | TGTGCCAGCAGTGCAGGGCAGGGAGGAGACACTGAAGCTTTCTTT
TRBJ2-7 | . | once | TRBV6-5 | CASNSEGGLYEQYF | TGTGCCAGCAATAGTGAGGGGGGGCTCTACGAGCAGTACTTC
TRBJ1-1 | . | . | TRBV9 | CASSVENRGEAFF | TGTGCCAGCAGCGTAGAGAACAGAGGGGAAGCTTTCTTT
TRBJ2-1 | TRBD2 | . | TRBV7-6 | CASSSGRGSYNEQFF | TGTGCCAGCAGCTCCGGGCGGGGGTCCTACAATGAGCAGTTCTTC
TRBJ2-7 | . | . | TRBV10-1 | CASSGSHVGGYEQYF | TGCGCCAGCAGTGGGTCCCATGTCGGAGGGTACGAGCAGTACTTC
TRBJ1-3 | . | . | TRBV4-1 | CASSQGAGPRGNTIYF | TGCGCCAGCAGCCAAGGCGCAGGGCCGCGAGGAAACACCATATATTTT
TRBJ1-5 | . | . | TRBV19 | CASSMGERGQPQHF | TGTGCCAGTAGTATGGGGGAGCGGGGTCAGCCCCAGCATTTT
TRBJ2-3 | TRBD2 | . | TRBV18 | CASSQGLAGVRSEYTQYF | TGTGCCAGCTCACAGGGACTAGCGGGAGTCAGGAGCGAGTATACGCAGTATTTT
TRBJ2-5 | TRBD1 | . | TRBV6-5 | CASRPTGNRETQYF | TGTGCCAGCAGGCCGACAGGGAATCGGGAGACCCAGTACTTC
TRBJ2-2 | TRBD1 | . | TRBV10-3 | CAIMGQANTGELFF | TGTGCCATCATGGGACAGGCGAACACCGGGGAGCTGTTTTTT
TRBJ1-1 | TRBD1 | . | TRBV19 | CASELTGGTEAFF | TGTGCCAGTGAACTAACAGGGGGGACTGAAGCTTTCTTT
TRBJ2-1 | TRBD2 | . | TRBV28 | CASSWRGLAGGNEQFF | TGTGCCAGCAGTTGGCGAGGACTAGCGGGAGGGAACGAGCAGTTCTTC
TRBJ2-3 | . | . | TRBV23-1 | CASSLPGQSTDTQYF | TGCGCCAGCAGTCTCCCCGGACAGTCCACAGATACGCAGTATTTT
TRBJ1-1 | . | . | TRBV19 | CASSKATEAFF | TGTGCCAGTAGCAAAGCCACTGAAGCTTTCTTT
TRBJ2-3 | . | . | TRBV28 | CASSSYGGTDTQYF | TGTGCCAGCAGTTCGTACGGGGGCACAGATACGCAGTATTTT
TRBJ1-5 | . | . | TRBV4-3 | CASSQLVDQPQHF | TGCGCCAGCAGCCAATTGGTAGATCAGCCCCAGCATTTT
TRBJ2-7 | TRBD2 | . | TRBV7-2 | CASSFSGGITYEQYF | TGTGCCAGCAGCTTTAGCGGGGGGATCACCTACGAGCAGTACTTC